These 27 T cell receptor beta chains were all obtained from the same sample, sequenced in a study of T cells in tuberculosis. Sequencing used immunoSEQ multiplex PCR; TCRdb keeps in-frame clones, though not all of them. The sample consists of more than 35,000 clones, 90% to 95% of them appearing once. Sequenced material: PBMCs. The receptors shown here come from a donor between 10 and 29 years old with latent tuberculosis or without tuberculosis infection.

The J gene is TRBJ2-1, the V gene TRBV30; 7 nucleotides line up with TRBD1. Per the germline V gene, CDR1 is GTSNPN and CDR2 is SVGIG (reference sequence). J was trimmed by 8 bases and V by 1 base; bases with no gene match: 11. This CDR3 is 15 amino acids long. The CDR3 DNA reads TGTGCCTGGAGTGGGTTCCCGGGACAGACCGATGAGCAGTTCTTC. Translation: CAWSGFPGQTDEQFF.

This clone was counted a few times. This rearrangement joins TRBV6-4 to TRBJ1-5, with TRBD1 as a possible D gene (5 bases). CDR1 is MRHNA, CDR2 SNTAGT, per germline. The V end lost 6 bases, the J end lost 0 bases, and 6 bases lay between the germline ends. The CDR3 sequence is 13 residues long. The CDR3: CASRTDSNQPQHF. CDR3 DNA: TGTGCCAGCAGGACAGATAGCAATCAGCCCCAGCATTTT.

The CDR3 here is CASSYDSYQPQHF. The CDR3 DNA sequence: TGTGCCAGCAGTTACGACTCTTATCAGCCCCAGCATTTT. V is TRBV27 and J is TRBJ1-5; D remains unclear. The CDR3 contains 13 residues. Germline CDR1 reads MNHEY; CDR2 reads SMNVEV (reference sequence). Trimming shortened V by 4 bases and J by 5 bases, and 9 bases separated the two germline ends.

The gene calls are TRBV5-1 and TRBJ2-7; a possible D gene is TRBD1 (7 bases). Germline V gives CDR1 SGHRS, CDR2 YFSETQ. CDR3 length equals 14 residues. With 7 bases removed from V and 3 bases from J, the gap between germline ends came to 17 bases. The CDR3 spells CASAKAGGIYEQYF. As DNA, the CDR3 is TGCGCCAGCGCCAAAGCAGGGGGGATCTACGAGCAGTACTTC.

This sequence joins TRBV27 and TRBJ1-2; TRBD1 aligns across 10 bases. Unmatched junction bases numbered 6, after V lost 4 bases and J lost 1 base. Looked up from germline, CDR1 is MNHEY and CDR2 is SMNVEV (reference sequence). The CDR3 has 16 amino acids. CDR3 protein: CASSSSGTGDNYGYTF. CDR3 DNA sequence: TGTGCCAGCAGTTCCTCCGGGACAGGGGATAACTATGGCTACACCTTC.

V gene TRBV27 combines with J gene TRBJ2-1; 7 bases align to TRBD2. J lost 0 bases, V lost 7 bases, and 6 bases had no gene match. The CDR3 is made up of 15 amino acids. CDR1 and CDR2 (germline): MNHEY, SMNVEV (reference sequence). The CDR3 nucleotides read TGTGCCAGCAATGTAGCGGGTACCTCCTACAATGAGCAGTTCTTC. Translated, it gives CASNVAGTSYNEQFF.

This clone was seen once. The J gene is TRBJ2-7, the V gene TRBV12-5; 12 bases fit TRBD1. Germline values: CDR1 LGHNT, CDR2 FRNRAP. The CDR3 is made up of 14 amino acids. The ends lost 5 bases at V and 5 bases at J; junction bases unmatched: 4. The CDR3 coding sequence is TGTGCTAGTGGTGAGGGGGACAGGGGGCACGAGCAGTACTTC. It codes for CASGEGDRGHEQYF.

J is TRBJ2-3 and V is TRBV19; 8 bases agree with TRBD2. CDR3 length: 16 residues. J gave up 0 bases and V 6 bases, and 8 bases lay outside the gene matches. CDR1 is LNHDA, CDR2 SQIVND, per germline (reference sequence). The CDR3 reads CASSPWASGSTDTQYF. The DNA of the CDR3 is TGTGCCAGTAGCCCTTGGGCTAGCGGGAGCACAGATACGCAGTATTTT.

This chain joins TRBV7-8 and TRBJ2-1; maybe TRBD2 (6 bases). CDR3 length: 16 residues. Looked up from germline, CDR1 is SGHVS and CDR2 is FQNEAQ. V gave up 2 bases and J gave up 0 bases, with 11 bases separating them. The CDR3 sequence is CASSLQGLSSYNEQFF. Here the CDR3 DNA reads TGTGCCAGCAGCTTACAGGGACTCAGCTCCTACAATGAGCAGTTCTTC. The whole variable domain, filled in from reference TRBV7-8 and TRBJ2-1, reads GAGVSQSPRYKVAKRGQDVALRCDPISGHVSLFWYQQALGQGPEFLTYFQNEAQLDKSGLPSDRFFAERPEGSVSTLKIQRTQQEDSAVYLCASSLQGLSSYNEQFFGPGTRLTVL.

The genes are TRBV5-8 and TRBJ2-3; TRBD2 might be the D (5 bases). V was clipped by 1 base and J by 0 bases, with 12 bases between them. CDR1 and CDR2 from the germline V gene are SGHTS and YDEGEE. The CDR3 totals 16 residues. The CDR3 is CASSLLPGISTDTQYF. CDR3 DNA: TGTGCCAGCAGCTTGCTGCCGGGGATTAGCACAGATACGCAGTATTTT.

The V call is TRBV7-9, the J call TRBJ2-7; possible D gene TRBD1, 5 bases. Germline CDR1 SEHNR, CDR2 FQNEAQ (reference sequence). Between the trimmed V and J ends, which lost 0 bases and 3 bases, there was a span of 15 bases. CDR3 length: 16 amino acids. In DNA form, the CDR3 reads TGTGCCAGCAGCTTAGCCCCAGGGCAGGGTCACTACGAGCAGTACTTC. Protein product: CASSLAPGQGHYEQYF.

This clone has a single count. The chain joins TRBV6-5 to TRBJ1-1, with D uncertain. Germline lookup yields CDR1 MNHEY and CDR2 SVGAGI. Trimming left V 10 bases short and J 0 bases short, with 15 bases between. The CDR3 covers 14 residues. The CDR3 reads CATSYTGLNTEAFF. DNA of the CDR3: TGTGCCACTTCCTATACGGGGTTGAACACTGAAGCTTTCTTT.

CDR3 coding DNA: TGTGCCAGCAGTCGACAGGGTTTAACACAGCCCCAGCATTTT. Encoded protein: CASSRQGLTQPQHF. J is TRBJ1-5 and V is TRBV6-4; 7 bases map to TRBD1. The CDR3 runs to 14 residues. V trimming: 5 bases; J trimming: 7 bases; junction bases outside the gene matches: 8. Per the germline V gene, CDR1 is MRHNA and CDR2 is SNTAGT.

This clone has just one count. The chain has TRBV10-1 and TRBJ1-6; 8 bases align to TRBD1. CDR3 length: 18 residues. Germline trimming cut 9 bases from V and 8 bases from J; bases unmatched to any gene: 21. Germline V lookup: CDR1 WNHNN, CDR2 SYGVQD (reference sequence). The CDR3 bases are TGCGCCAGAATCGTAGGGGAACAGGGGGGCGTTAGGGATTCACCCCTCCACTTT. It specifies CARIVGEQGGVRDSPLHF.

There are a few counts of this clone. V and J are TRBV11-2 and TRBJ2-2; TRBD2 aligns across 11 bases. Germline assignment: CDR1 SGHAT and CDR2 FQNNGV. This CDR3 contains 15 residues. Trimming at V came to 5 bases and at J to 4 bases, leaving 3 bases not matched to a gene. CDR3 region: CASSTGTSGTGELFF. The CDR3, as DNA: TGTGCCAGCAGCACCGGGACTAGCGGCACCGGGGAGCTGTTTTTT.

CDR3 sequence: CASSTSGQSTDTQYF. CDR3 bases: TGCGCCAGCAGCACCTCGGGACAGTCCACAGATACGCAGTATTTT. This sequence joins TRBV5-1 and TRBJ2-3, with 7 bases aligning to TRBD1. The length of the CDR3 is 15 residues. Trimming at V came to 4 bases and at J to 2 bases, leaving 7 bases not matched to a gene. In germline, CDR1 is SGHRS, CDR2 YFSETQ.

The chain recombines TRBV6-4 with TRBJ1-1; TRBD1 matches at 7 bases. Per the germline V gene, CDR1 is MRHNA and CDR2 is SNTAGT. The CDR3 is made up of 14 amino acids. V shed 6 bases and J 1 base; nucleotides not matched to a gene: 5. The CDR3 protein is CASRTAGGNTEAFF. The CDR3 region has the DNA TGTGCCAGCAGGACTGCAGGGGGGAACACTGAAGCTTTCTTT.

The chain carries TRBV2 and TRBJ2-1, with 13 bases aligning to TRBD2. Germline loops: CDR1 SNHLY, CDR2 FYNNEI. J gave up 0 bases and V 7 bases, and 9 bases lay outside the gene matches. This CDR3 has 18 amino acids. DNA of the CDR3: TGTGCCAGCAACACGGGACTAGCGGGATCGAGCTCCTACAATGAGCAGTTCTTC. Translated: CASNTGLAGSSSYNEQFF.

The chain carries TRBV6-1 and TRBJ1-3; unclear D gene. V was trimmed by 4 bases and J by 4 bases, leaving 14 bases between them. The CDR3 covers 15 residues. CDR1 MNHNS and CDR2 SASEGT come from the germline V gene. CDR3 DNA sequence: TGTGCCAGCAGTGCCGCGGGGTATTCGGGAAACACCATATATTTT. Its protein is CASSAAGYSGNTIYF.

V is TRBV2 and J is TRBJ2-1; TRBD2 matches 9 bases. In germline, CDR1 is SNHLY, CDR2 FYNNEI. CDR3 size: 14 residues. With 6 bases clipped from V and 6 bases from J, the junction kept 6 bases outside the gene matches. The CDR3 DNA is TGTGCCAGCAGAACAGCGGGAGGACCCAATGAGCAGTTCTTC. Translated, it gives CASRTAGGPNEQFF.

The chain employs TRBV19 and TRBJ2-6; TRBD1 agrees at 8 bases. V lost 4 bases, J lost 5 bases, and 13 bases stayed unmatched. Looked up from germline, CDR1 is LNHDA and CDR2 is SQIVND (reference sequence). This CDR3 spans 18 amino acids. CDR3 DNA: TGTGCCAGTAGTAGGGACAGGACGAACCTCTGGAGGGCCAACGTCCTGACTTTC. Translated: CASSRDRTNLWRANVLTF.

This rearrangement joins TRBV7-6 to TRBJ2-7, with 11 bases identical to TRBD1. The V gene end was trimmed by 1 base and the J gene end by 2 bases; junction bases not matched to a gene: 10. Germline V gene data show CDR1 as SGHVS and CDR2 as FNYEAQ. The CDR3 sequence is 18 residues long. In DNA, the CDR3 is TGTGCCAGCAGCTTAGAATTGCCCGAGGGACAGGGGGCCTACGAGCAGTACTTC. Its protein is CASSLELPEGQGAYEQYF.

This clone is large (0.1 to 1%) by share. The V gene is TRBV13, the J gene TRBJ1-1; the D is unclear. From germline, CDR1 is PRHDT and CDR2 FYEKMQ (reference sequence). The CDR3 is 13 residues long. Trimming took 1 base from V and 6 from J, leaving 9 bases between them. In DNA form, the CDR3 reads TGTGCCAGCAGCTTAGACCCTCGGGCTGAAGCTTTCTTT. Its translation: CASSLDPRAEAFF.

This clone has only one observation. The chain recombines TRBV9 with TRBJ2-3; 8 bases fit TRBD2. Germline CDR1 SGDLS, CDR2 YYNGEE. The CDR3 has 15 residues. Germline trimming cut 4 bases from V and 3 bases from J; bases unmatched to any gene: 7. CDR3 protein: CASSYGGAATDTQYF. As DNA, the CDR3 is TGTGCCAGCAGCTACGGGGGGGCCGCGACAGATACGCAGTATTTT.

The rearrangement joins TRBV7-2 to TRBJ1-1; the match to TRBD1 covers 8 bases. Trimming cost V 4 bases and J 4 bases; bases outside gene matches: 5. CDR1 and CDR2 from the germline V gene are SGHTA and FQGNSA. This CDR3 has 14 amino acids. The CDR3 loop reads CASSSDRESTEAFF. DNA of the CDR3: TGTGCCAGCAGCTCGGACAGGGAGAGCACTGAAGCTTTCTTT.

This chain connects TRBV20-1 to TRBJ2-2; D ambiguous. This CDR3 contains 11 residues. CDR1 is DFQATT, CDR2 SNEGSKA, per germline (reference sequence). V shed 3 bases and J shed 7 bases, with 6 bases lying between them. The CDR3 region is CSASVSGELFF. The CDR3 coding sequence is TGCAGTGCTAGTGTGAGCGGGGAGCTGTTTTTT.

The CDR3 region is CASSPFYEYNEQFF. The CDR3 DNA sequence: TGTGCCAGCAGTCCCTTTTACGAGTACAATGAGCAGTTCTTC. This chain joins TRBV6-4 and TRBJ2-1; D is unclear. Germline CDR1 is MRHNA and CDR2 is SNTAGT. The CDR3 covers 14 residues. Trimming removed 5 bases at V and 4 bases at J, with 12 bases between.